Following are 16 T cell receptor beta chains from one sample sequenced in a study of CD8+ T cells in alopecia areata. Treatment noted: oral pan-JAK inhibitor, 5-10 mg twice daily. RNA extraction and reverse transcription yielded cDNA as sequencing template. Only in-frame clones appear in the TCRdb table, and some are missing; sequencing was by immunoSEQ multiplex PCR. Found here are tens of thousands of clones, roughly 30% of them singletons; the top ten hold 15%. The material was CD8+ T cells sorted from blood, obtained at week 4, from a patient treated with tofacitinib. These receptors originate from a human donor with alopecia areata.

This clone was seen a few times. V usage is TRBV30 and J usage is TRBJ2-5, with D uncertain. Germline CDR1 is GTSNPN and CDR2 is SVGIG (reference sequence). This CDR3 has 11 amino acids. Trimming took 8 bases from V and 5 from J, leaving 12 bases between them. The CDR3: CALLYSETQYF. As DNA, the CDR3 is TGTGCCCTCCTTTATAGTGAGACCCAGTACTTC.

This clone was seen at least ten times. V and J are TRBV13 and TRBJ2-1; the match to TRBD2 covers 13 bases. Germline V gene lookup returns CDR1 PRHDT and CDR2 FYEKMQ (reference sequence). The CDR3 sequence is 15 residues long. The junction had 6 bases not matched to a gene; V was cut back by 5 bases and J by 8 bases. CDR3 sequence (DNA): TGTGCCAGCAGCGTTGGGACTAGCGGGACTCATGAGCAGTTCTTC. Translating it yields CASSVGTSGTHEQFF.

This clone was counted a few times. The V call is TRBV4-2, the J call TRBJ1-2; tentative D call: TRBD1 (5 bases). Germline V gene lookup returns CDR1 LGHNA and CDR2 YNFKEQ. This CDR3 is 16 amino acids long. V lost 4 bases, J lost 1 base, and 16 bases lay in between. In DNA form, the CDR3 reads TGTGCCAGCAGCCGTGATCGGACACCGGTTAACTATGGCTACACCTTC. As protein: CASSRDRTPVNYGYTF.

In this sample, this clone turned up many times. The V call is TRBV6-4, the J call TRBJ2-1; D remains unclear. CDR1 is MRHNA, CDR2 SNTAGT, per germline. The CDR3 is 14 residues long. V gave up 6 bases and J gave up 6 bases, with 15 bases separating them. CDR3 nucleotide sequence: TGTGCCAGCAGCCCAACGGCCGACGTCAATGAGCAGTTCTTC. It yields the protein CASSPTADVNEQFF.

By its share, this clone is medium-sized. The sample holds other DNA sequences that translate to the same CDR3. The V gene is TRBV4-3, the J gene TRBJ1-4; D is unclear. Germline V gene sequence: CDR1 LGHNA, CDR2 YSLEER. The CDR3 is 14 residues long. Trimming took off 4 bases at V and 8 bases at J, with 14 bases between the two ends. CDR3 amino acids: CASSPRGYEEKLFF. Here the CDR3 DNA reads TGCGCCAGCAGCCCCCGGGGTTACGAGGAAAAACTGTTTTTT.

In its sample, this clone was seen a few times. J is TRBJ2-7 and V is TRBV5-1; 8 bases line up with TRBD1. Germline CDR1 SGHRS, CDR2 YFSETQ. The CDR3 is 15 residues long. The ends lost 0 bases at V and 3 bases at J; junction bases unmatched: 5. The CDR3 region has the DNA TGCGCCAGCAGCTTGGAACCCGGGACAGGCTACGAGCAGTACTTC. Its translation: CASSLEPGTGYEQYF.

This sequence joins TRBV29-1 and TRBJ2-1; D not resolved. Germline CDR1 reads SQVTM; CDR2 reads ANQGSEA. The CDR3 length is 11 residues. V was pared by 3 bases and J by 5 bases, with 5 bases between. This CDR3 reads CSVDSHNEQFF. CDR3 sequence (DNA): TGCAGCGTTGATAGCCACAATGAGCAGTTCTTC.

V gene TRBV27 combines with J gene TRBJ1-2; TRBD1 is a possible D gene (5 bases). The V gene's germline CDR1 is MNHEY and CDR2 SMNVEV (reference sequence). V gave up 0 bases and J gave up 6 bases, with 8 bases separating them. CDR3 length: 13 residues. The CDR3 nucleotides read TGTGCCAGCAGTTTATCGCCAGGGCATGGCTACACCTTC. This sequence encodes CASSLSPGHGYTF.

The gene calls are TRBV7-9 and TRBJ2-1, with 10 bases identical to TRBD2. V lost 4 bases, J lost 5 bases, and 8 bases stayed unmatched. The CDR3 spans 16 residues. The germline CDR1 and CDR2 sequences are SEHNR and FQNEAQ (reference sequence). The CDR3 spells CASSSLTSGQDNEQFF. The CDR3 nucleotides read TGTGCCAGCAGCTCCCTGACTAGCGGGCAGGACAATGAGCAGTTCTTC.

This clone showed up just a few times. The chain uses TRBV30 and TRBJ2-5; D is unclear. The V end lost 4 bases, the J end lost 5 bases, and 17 bases lay between the germline ends. The CDR3 covers 14 residues. Germline CDR1 is GTSNPN and CDR2 is SVGIG (reference sequence). CDR3 coding DNA: TGTGCCTGGACTACCCTCGTCAGTGGGGAGACCCAGTACTTC. This gives the protein CAWTTLVSGETQYF.

The gene calls are TRBV27 and TRBJ1-3, with a weak D call TRBD1 (6 bases). This CDR3 has 12 amino acids. The germline V gene encodes CDR1 MNHEY and CDR2 SMNVEV (reference sequence). Trimming removed 6 bases at V and 4 bases at J, with 7 bases between. CDR3 coding DNA: TGTGCCAGCAGCGACAGGGGAAACACCATATATTTT. The encoded protein is CASSDRGNTIYF.

This clone came up a few times. This rearrangement joins TRBV25-1 to TRBJ2-1; D is perhaps TRBD2 (6 bases). The CDR3 sequence is 11 residues long. The V end lost 5 bases, the J end lost 9 bases, and 8 bases lay between the germline ends. CDR1 MGHDK and CDR2 SYGVNS come from the germline V gene. CDR3: CASSLGGEQFF. In DNA form, the CDR3 reads TGTGCCAGCAGTCTCGGGGGTGAGCAGTTCTTC. Based on the CDR3 plus reference TRBV25-1 and TRBJ2-1, the full variable domain is EADIYQTPRYLVIGTGKKITLECSQTMGHDKMYWYQQDPGMELHLIHYSYGVNSTEKGDLSSESTVSRIRTEHFPLTLESARPSHTSQYLCASSLGGEQFFGPGTRLTVL.

This clone was detected only a few times. The chain couples TRBV29-1 to TRBJ2-5; TRBD2 matches 8 bases. Germline CDR1 SQVTM, CDR2 ANQGSEA. CDR3 length: 12 amino acids. V lost 7 bases to trimming and J lost 3 bases; unmatched junction nucleotides: 4. The CDR3 DNA follows: TGCAGCGCCTTCGGGGGGGAAGAGACCCAGTACTTC. Translating it yields CSAFGGEETQYF.

The chain couples TRBV19 to TRBJ1-4, with D possibly being TRBD1 (5 bases). The CDR3 has 15 amino acids. V was shortened by 6 bases and J by 5 bases, with 16 bases between the two germline ends. Germline values: CDR1 LNHDA, CDR2 SQIVND (reference sequence). This CDR3 is CASSPRGNENEKLFF. The DNA for the CDR3 is TGTGCCAGTAGCCCCCGGGGGAACGAAAATGAAAAACTGTTTTTT.

Notes on this clone: Mismatch with germline at one junction end may stem from a read error. The V gene is TRBV10-3, the J gene TRBJ2-3; 9 bases are a match to TRBD2. The CDR3 totals 15 residues. Germline assignment: CDR1 ENHRY and CDR2 SYGVKD. CDR3 amino acids: CASSEIAGGTDTQYF. The CDR3 bases are TGTGCCAGCAGTGAAATAGCGGGGGGCACAGATACGCAGTATTTT.

The rearrangement joins TRBV29-1 to TRBJ1-2; D unresolved. The germline CDR1 and CDR2 sequences are SQVTM and ANQGSEA. This CDR3 is 13 amino acids long. Trimming took off 3 bases at V and 3 bases at J, with 11 bases between the two ends. CDR3 in DNA: TGCAGCGTTGATGCGGTTCTCGACTATGGCTACACCTTC. Its protein product is CSVDAVLDYGYTF.